This T cell receptor beta chain was sequenced in a study of T cells after yellow fever vaccination. Study-wide points: Overlap between CD4 and CD8 compartments was detected for a small share of clonotypes. The secondary response was weaker, and its peak arrived faster, on day 5 versus 15. Re-detected after boosting: most primary clones, around 96% of CD4 and 88% of CD8.

A 5'RACE template-switching step, the method used to make TCR cDNA, added a universal primer site and UMIs. From the 5' RACE reads, TCRdb called clonotypes with MiXCR, one entry per CDR3 protein. The sample comprises under 600,000 distinct CDR3 sequences, 13% of which are singletons, and roughly an eighth rests with the top ten. Concerning this clonotype itself: The antigen is unknown.

CDR3 length: 14 residues. V lost 4 bases, J lost 4 bases, and 4 bases stayed unmatched. CDR1 is MNHEY and CDR2 is SVGAGI in the germline V gene. This specimen was PBMCs, taken on the day of the yellow fever booster vaccination. The V call is TRBV6-5, the J call TRBJ1-1; 9 bases are shared with TRBD1. The source is a man in his thirties or forties who received the YFV17D yellow fever vaccine. This chain's CDR3 is CASSWTGESTEAFF. CDR3 nucleotide sequence: TGTGCCAGCAGTTGGACAGGGGAGTCCACTGAAGCTTTCTTT.